This TCR beta chain was captured by sequencing in a study of T cell responses to AZD1222 COVID-19 vaccine. Overall study findings and caveats: With dominance at 160-218 and 743-854, vaccine-associated CD4 TCRs spanned spike. The donors showed a predominance of white British ancestry and of females, with possible underestimation of clonal diversity. Unmutated variant regions reportedly attract nearly half of all spike-specific TCRs.

As regards this clone: What it recognizes is unknown.

Using immunoSEQ multiplex PCR, the repertoire was profiled, and TCRdb retains in-frame clones only, with some absent. The repertoire holds about 84,000 clones, with approximately 85% as singletons. Sequenced here: peripheral blood, sampled 28 days after the second AZD1222 dose. This clonotype was obtained from an adult who received the AZD1222 COVID-19 vaccine.

The CDR3 is CASSYSKPWESEAFF. The CDR3 DNA follows: TGTGCCAGCAGTTACTCGAAGCCCTGGGAGTCTGAAGCTTTCTTT. The V call is TRBV6-5, the J call TRBJ1-1; no clear D gene. The CDR3 length is 15 residues. The V end was cut by 0 bases, the J end by 6 bases, with 14 bases between. Germline lookup yields CDR1 MNHEY and CDR2 SVGAGI.